This T cell receptor (beta chain) derives from a study of neurological immune-mediated disorders. TCRdb itself ran the 5' RACE reads through MiXCR, one entry per CDR3 protein. Altogether more than 35,000 distinct CDR3 sequences are present, about 6.9% being singletons, with the ten largest covering 0.57%. The CDR3 extends over 13 amino acids. With V trimmed by 8 bases and J by 2 bases, 4 bases remained unmatched. Germline CDR1 SGHTA, CDR2 FQGNSA. At least ten counts were recorded for this clonotype. The sequenced material came from CD4+ T cells from blood. The origin of this receptor is a woman between 40 and 55 years old in good health. The chain carries TRBV7-2 and TRBJ2-7, with TRBD1 identical over 9 bases. The CDR3 sequence is CASRTGEAYEQYF. The CDR3, as DNA: TGTGCCAGCCGGACAGGGGAAGCCTACGAGCAGTACTTC.